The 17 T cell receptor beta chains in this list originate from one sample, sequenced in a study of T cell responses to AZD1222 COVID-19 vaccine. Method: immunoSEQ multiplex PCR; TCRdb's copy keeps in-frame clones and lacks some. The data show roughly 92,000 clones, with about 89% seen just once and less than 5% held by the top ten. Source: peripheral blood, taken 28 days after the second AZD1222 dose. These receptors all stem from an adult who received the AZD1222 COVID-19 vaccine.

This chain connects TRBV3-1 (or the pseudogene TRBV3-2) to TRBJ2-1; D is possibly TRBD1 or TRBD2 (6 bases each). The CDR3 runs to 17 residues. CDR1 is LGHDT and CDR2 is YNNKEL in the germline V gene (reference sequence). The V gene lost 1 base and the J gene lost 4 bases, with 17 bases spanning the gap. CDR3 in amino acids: CASSQVNGGPGYNEQFF. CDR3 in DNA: TGTGCCAGCAGCCAAGTTAACGGGGGCCCCGGGTACAATGAGCAGTTCTTC.

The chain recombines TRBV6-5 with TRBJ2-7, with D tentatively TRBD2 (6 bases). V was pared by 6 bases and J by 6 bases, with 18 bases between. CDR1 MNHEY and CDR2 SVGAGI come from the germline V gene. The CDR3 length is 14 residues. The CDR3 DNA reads TGTGCCAGCAGCTTAAGCGGGTCATCGTCCGAGCAGTACTTC. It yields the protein CASSLSGSSSEQYF.

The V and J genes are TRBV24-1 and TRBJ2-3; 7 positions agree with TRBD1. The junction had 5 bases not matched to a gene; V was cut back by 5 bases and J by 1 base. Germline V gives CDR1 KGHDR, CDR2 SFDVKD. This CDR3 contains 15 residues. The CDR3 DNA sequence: TGTGCCACCAGTGGGGCAGGGGGAGGCACAGATACGCAGTATTTT. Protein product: CATSGAGGGTDTQYF.

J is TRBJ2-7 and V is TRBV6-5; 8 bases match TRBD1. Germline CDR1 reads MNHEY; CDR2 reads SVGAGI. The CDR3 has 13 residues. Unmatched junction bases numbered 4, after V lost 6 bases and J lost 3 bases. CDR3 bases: TGTGCCAGCAGAGTGGACAGGGACTACGAGCAGTACTTC. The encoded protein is CASRVDRDYEQYF.

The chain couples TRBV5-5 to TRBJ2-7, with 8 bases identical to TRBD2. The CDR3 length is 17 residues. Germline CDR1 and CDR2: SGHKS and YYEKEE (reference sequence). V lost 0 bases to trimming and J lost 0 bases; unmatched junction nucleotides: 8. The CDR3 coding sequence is TGTGCCAGCAGCTTGGGGTTAGCGGGGCTGAGCTCCTACGAGCAGTACTTC. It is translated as CASSLGLAGLSSYEQYF.

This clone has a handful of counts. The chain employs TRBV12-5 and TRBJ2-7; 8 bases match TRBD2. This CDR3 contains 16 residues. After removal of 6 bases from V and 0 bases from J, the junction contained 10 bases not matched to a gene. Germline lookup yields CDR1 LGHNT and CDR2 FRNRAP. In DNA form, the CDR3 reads TGTGCTAGTGGCCAAGAAACGGGGGGGCTCTCCTACGAGCAGTACTTC. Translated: CASGQETGGLSYEQYF. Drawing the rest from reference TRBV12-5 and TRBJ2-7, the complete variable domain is DARVTQTPRHKVTEMGQEVTMRCQPILGHNTVFWYRQTMMQGLELLAYFRNRAPLDDSGMPKDRFSAEMPDATLATLKIQPSEPRDSAVYFCASGQETGGLSYEQYFGPGTRLTVT.

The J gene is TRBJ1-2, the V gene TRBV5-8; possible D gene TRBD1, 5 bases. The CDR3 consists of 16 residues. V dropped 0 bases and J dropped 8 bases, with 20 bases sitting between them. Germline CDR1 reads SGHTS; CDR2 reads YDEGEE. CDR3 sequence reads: CASSLDRQGRVRGYTF. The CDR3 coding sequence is TGTGCCAGCAGCTTGGATCGGCAGGGAAGGGTTCGGGGCTACACCTTC.

The CDR3, as DNA: TGTGCCAGCAGCCAAGAGAGAGGGGTAGAGACCCAGTACTTC. Residues: CASSQERGVETQYF. The J gene is TRBJ2-5, the V gene TRBV4-2; either TRBD1 or TRBD2 may fit D (5 bases each). Per germline, CDR1 LGHNA and CDR2 YNFKEQ. The V end was cut by 0 bases, the J end by 4 bases, with 9 bases between. This CDR3 region has 14 residues.

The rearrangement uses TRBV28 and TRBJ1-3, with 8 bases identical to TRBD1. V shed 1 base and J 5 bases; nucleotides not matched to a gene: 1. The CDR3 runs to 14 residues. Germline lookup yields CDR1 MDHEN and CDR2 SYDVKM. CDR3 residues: CASSLSGGRNTIYF. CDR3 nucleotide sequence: TGTGCCAGCAGTTTATCAGGGGGCCGAAACACCATATATTTT.

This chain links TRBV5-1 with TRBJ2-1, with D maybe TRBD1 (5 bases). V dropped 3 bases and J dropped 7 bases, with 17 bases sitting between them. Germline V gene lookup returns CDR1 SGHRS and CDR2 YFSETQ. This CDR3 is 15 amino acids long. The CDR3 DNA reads TGCGCCAGCAGCTCCGGACACCAAATAGGGAATGAGCAGTTCTTC. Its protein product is CASSSGHQIGNEQFF.

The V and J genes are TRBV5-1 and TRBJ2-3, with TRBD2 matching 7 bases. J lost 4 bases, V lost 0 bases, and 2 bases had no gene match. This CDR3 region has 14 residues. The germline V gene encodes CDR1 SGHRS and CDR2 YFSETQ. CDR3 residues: CASSLDGGSDTQYF. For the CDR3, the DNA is TGCGCCAGCAGCTTGGACGGGGGGTCAGATACGCAGTATTTT.

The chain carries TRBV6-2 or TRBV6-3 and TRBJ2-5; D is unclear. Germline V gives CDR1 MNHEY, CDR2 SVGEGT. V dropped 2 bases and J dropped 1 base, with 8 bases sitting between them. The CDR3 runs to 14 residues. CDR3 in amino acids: CASSYRSIQETQYF. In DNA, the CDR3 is TGTGCCAGCAGTTACCGGTCCATCCAAGAGACCCAGTACTTC.

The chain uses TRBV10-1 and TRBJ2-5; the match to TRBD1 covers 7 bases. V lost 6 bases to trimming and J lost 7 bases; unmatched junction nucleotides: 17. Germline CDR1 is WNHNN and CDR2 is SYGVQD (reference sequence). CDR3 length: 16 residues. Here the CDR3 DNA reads TGCGCCAGCAGCCCGATCCGGGACAGCTCCCGGCTGACCCAGTACTTC. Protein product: CASSPIRDSSRLTQYF.

The CDR3 nucleotides are TGTGCCAGCAGCCAAGCTGGACAGGGGGCGAGAGCTTTCTTT. Translated: CASSQAGQGARAFF. The rearrangement uses TRBV3-1 (or the pseudogene TRBV3-2) and TRBJ1-1; the match to TRBD1 covers 11 bases. Trimming cost V 1 base and J 10 bases; bases outside gene matches: 5. Germline CDR1 is LGHDT and CDR2 is YNNKEL (reference sequence). The CDR3 totals 14 residues.

The CDR3 sequence is CASGLAPLGQPQHF. The CDR3 coding sequence is TGTGCTAGTGGTTTGGCCCCCTTAGGTCAGCCCCAGCATTTT. This chain connects TRBV12-5 to TRBJ1-5; unclear D gene. Germline-derived CDR1 and CDR2 are LGHNT and FRNRAP. The CDR3 loop spans 14 amino acids. The ends were cut back, 1 base at V and 6 bases at J, with 10 bases in the middle.

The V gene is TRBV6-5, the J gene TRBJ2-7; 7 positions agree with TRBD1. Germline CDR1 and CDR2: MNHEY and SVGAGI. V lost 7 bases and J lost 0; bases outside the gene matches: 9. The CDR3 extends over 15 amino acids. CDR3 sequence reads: CASNFPGQNSYEQYF. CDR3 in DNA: TGTGCCAGCAATTTTCCGGGACAGAACTCCTACGAGCAGTACTTC.

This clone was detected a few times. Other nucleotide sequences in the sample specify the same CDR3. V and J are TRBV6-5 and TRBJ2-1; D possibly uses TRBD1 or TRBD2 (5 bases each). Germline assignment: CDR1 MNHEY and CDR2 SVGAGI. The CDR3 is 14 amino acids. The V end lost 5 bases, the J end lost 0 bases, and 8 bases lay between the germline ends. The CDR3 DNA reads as TGTGCCAGCAGTCGGGGCAGCTCCTACAATGAGCAGTTCTTC. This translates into CASSRGSSYNEQFF.